The 18 T cell receptor beta chains below all came from one sample that was sequenced in a study of response to subunit inactivated influenza vaccine. TCRdb analysed the RT-PCR reads with MiXCR anew, one entry per CDR3 protein. The data contain roughly 700,000 distinct CDR3 sequences, approximately 14% of them singletons. The sequencing here drew on PBMCs from blood, taken roughly 15 days before vaccination. The receptors were gathered from a man between 50 and 59 years old who received an inactivated influenza vaccine.

This clonotype has only a few counts. V gene TRBV29-1 combines with J gene TRBJ2-7; TRBD2 matches at 9 bases. V was clipped by 5 bases and J by 3 bases; unmatched bases: 8. CDR1 is SQVTM and CDR2 is ANQGSEA in the germline V gene. The CDR3 loop spans 14 amino acids. In nucleotides, the CDR3 is TGCAGCGTTCGTTATAGCGGGAGAGGCTACGAGCAGTACTTC. Residues: CSVRYSGRGYEQYF.

This clonotype was seen only a few times. The genes are TRBV7-2 and TRBJ2-3, with 12 bases lining up with TRBD2. Germline V CDR1 and CDR2: SGHTA, FQGNSA. This CDR3 has 15 amino acids. The V segment lost 6 bases and the J segment 6 bases; nucleotides outside the gene matches: 7. The CDR3 DNA reads as TGTGCCAGCAGAAACCTAGCGGGGGGGCCGGATACGCAGTATTTT. Translation gives CASRNLAGGPDTQYF.

A few counts support this clonotype. The chain employs TRBV7-9 and TRBJ2-5; D is perhaps TRBD1 or TRBD2 (6 bases each). The length of the CDR3 is 16 residues. CDR1 and CDR2 from the germline V gene are SEHNR and FQNEAQ (reference sequence). The germline V and J ends were trimmed by 7 bases and 4 bases, with 22 bases remaining between them. The chain's CDR3 is CASTPGASADSETQYF. The DNA for the CDR3 is TGTGCCAGCACCCCGGGGGCTAGCGCCGATTCAGAGACCCAGTACTTC.

The CDR3 reads CASSLDGQGGYQPQHF. The DNA for the CDR3 is TGTGCCAGCAGTTTAGACGGCCAGGGAGGATATCAGCCCCAGCATTTT. V gene TRBV12-3 or TRBV12-4 combines with J gene TRBJ1-5, with D tentatively TRBD1 (5 bases). The CDR3 has 16 amino acids. The V end was cut by 1 base, the J end by 5 bases, with 15 bases between.

This clonotype has just a few counts. V gene TRBV20-1 combines with J gene TRBJ2-7, with 7 bases aligning to TRBD1. J lost 0 bases, V lost 0 bases, and 5 bases had no gene match. The V gene's germline CDR1 is DFQATT and CDR2 SNEGSKA (reference sequence). CDR3 size: 15 residues. CDR3 residues: CSARDVTGSSYEQYF. DNA of the CDR3: TGCAGTGCTAGAGATGTGACAGGGAGCTCCTACGAGCAGTACTTC.

V is TRBV7-2 and J is TRBJ2-3; TRBD2 agrees at 7 bases. From germline, CDR1 is SGHTA and CDR2 FQGNSA. Trimming at V came to 11 bases and at J to 3 bases, leaving 8 bases not matched to a gene. The CDR3 sequence is 13 residues long. For the CDR3, the DNA is TGTGCCGTAATTGGCGGGGGTACAGATACGCAGTATTTT. It encodes CAVIGGGTDTQYF.

The V call is TRBV5-1, the J call TRBJ2-7, with TRBD1 identical over 8 bases. The CDR3 loop spans 15 amino acids. The ends lost 4 bases at V and 1 base at J; junction bases unmatched: 7. CDR1 and CDR2 from the germline V gene are SGHRS and YFSETQ. This CDR3 is CASSPVDRASYEQYF. The CDR3 coding sequence is TGCGCCAGCAGCCCGGTGGACAGGGCTTCCTACGAGCAGTACTTC.

This clonotype was observed many times. The V and J genes are TRBV7-6 and TRBJ2-1, with D perhaps TRBD1 (5 bases). CDR3 length equals 13 residues. Germline V gives CDR1 SGHVS, CDR2 FNYEAQ. Trimming stripped 5 bases from V and 4 bases from J, with 9 bases between. For the CDR3, the DNA is TGTGCCAGCAGCCCTACAGGATACAATGAGCAGTTCTTC. This encodes CASSPTGYNEQFF.

DNA for the CDR3: TGTGCCAGCAGTTCCACTACAGGGGTGGAGACCCAGTACTTC. Protein sequence: CASSSTTGVETQYF. This sequence joins TRBV12-3 or TRBV12-4 and TRBJ2-5, with 7 nucleotides matching TRBD1. Germline trimming cut 4 bases from V and 5 bases from J; bases unmatched to any gene: 7. CDR3 length: 14 residues.

This clonotype was observed at least ten times. The chain carries TRBV7-2 and TRBJ2-5, with a weak D call TRBD1 (6 bases). The V end was cut by 4 bases, the J end by 4 bases, with 10 bases between. CDR1 SGHTA and CDR2 FQGNSA come from the germline V gene. CDR3 length: 13 amino acids. The chain's CDR3 is CASSYTGSETQYF. DNA of the CDR3: TGTGCCAGCAGCTATACAGGGTCAGAGACCCAGTACTTC.

The V gene is TRBV11-2, the J gene TRBJ2-5; D might be TRBD2 (6 bases). Germline V CDR1 and CDR2: SGHAT, FQNNGV. V gave up 6 bases and J gave up 2 bases, with 19 bases separating them. The CDR3 covers 16 residues. CDR3 sequence: CASRHGLRLAQETQYF. The CDR3 DNA reads as TGTGCCAGCAGACATGGCCTCCGGCTAGCGCAAGAGACCCAGTACTTC.

The chain uses TRBV10-3 and TRBJ2-7, with 9 bases that match TRBD1. Germline CDR1 is ENHRY and CDR2 is SYGVKD. The CDR3 is 14 residues long. V shed 6 bases and J 3 bases; nucleotides not matched to a gene: 6. The CDR3 DNA reads as TGTGCCATCAGGAACGGGACAGGGAACTACGAGCAGTACTTC. This translates into CAIRNGTGNYEQYF.

This clonotype showed up just a few times. V is TRBV20-1 and J is TRBJ1-4; 8 bases map to TRBD1. The CDR3 extends over 14 amino acids. V dropped 4 bases and J dropped 3; count of bases not matched to a gene: 4. Per germline, CDR1 DFQATT and CDR2 SNEGSKA (reference sequence). CDR3 amino acids: CSAMTGAANEKLFF. The CDR3 DNA reads as TGCAGTGCTATGACAGGGGCGGCTAATGAAAAACTGTTTTTT.

The sample holds a few counts of this clonotype. V and J are TRBV30 and TRBJ1-5; the D gene is possibly TRBD1 (5 bases). Looked up from germline, CDR1 is GTSNPN and CDR2 is SVGIG (reference sequence). Trimming left V 2 bases short and J 2 bases short, with 10 bases between. This CDR3 has 14 amino acids. The CDR3 sequence: CAWSKGYGNQPQHF. In DNA, the CDR3 is TGTGCCTGGAGTAAGGGGTACGGCAATCAGCCCCAGCATTTT.

This clonotype has only a few counts. The rearrangement uses TRBV25-1 and TRBJ2-1; D perhaps matches TRBD1 (5 bases). The CDR3 is made up of 13 amino acids. CDR1 is MGHDK, CDR2 SYGVNS, per germline. The V and J ends lost 3 bases and 4 bases respectively, with 7 bases between them. The CDR3 reads CASSEAGYNEQFF. In nucleotides, the CDR3 is TGTGCCAGCAGTGAGGCAGGGTACAATGAGCAGTTCTTC.

This clonotype was observed a handful of times. The chain recombines TRBV10-3 with TRBJ2-1, with 7 bases lining up with TRBD1. With V trimmed by 8 bases and J by 4 bases, 23 bases remained unmatched. Germline V gene sequence: CDR1 ENHRY, CDR2 SYGVKD. The CDR3 is made up of 19 amino acids. The DNA of the CDR3 is TGTGCCATCGGGTCGGATGATCCATCCGGGACAGATTATTACAATGAGCAGTTCTTC. Encoded protein: CAIGSDDPSGTDYYNEQFF.

The V call is TRBV20-1, the J call TRBJ1-2; the match to TRBD1 covers 8 bases. In germline, CDR1 is DFQATT, CDR2 SNEGSKA (reference sequence). The CDR3 runs to 13 residues. J was trimmed by 7 bases and V by 6 bases; bases with no gene match: 10. The CDR3 reads CSAQSRTGPGYTF. The CDR3 DNA follows: TGCAGTGCACAGAGTAGGACAGGGCCTGGCTACACCTTC.

The rearrangement links TRBV5-5 to TRBJ2-5, with no clear D. This CDR3 region has 13 residues. Trimming took off 0 bases at V and 5 bases at J, with 8 bases between the two ends. CDR1 and CDR2 from the germline V gene are SGHKS and YYEKEE (reference sequence). DNA for the CDR3: TGTGCCAGCAGCTTGGACGCCTGGGAGACCCAGTACTTC. It codes for CASSLDAWETQYF.